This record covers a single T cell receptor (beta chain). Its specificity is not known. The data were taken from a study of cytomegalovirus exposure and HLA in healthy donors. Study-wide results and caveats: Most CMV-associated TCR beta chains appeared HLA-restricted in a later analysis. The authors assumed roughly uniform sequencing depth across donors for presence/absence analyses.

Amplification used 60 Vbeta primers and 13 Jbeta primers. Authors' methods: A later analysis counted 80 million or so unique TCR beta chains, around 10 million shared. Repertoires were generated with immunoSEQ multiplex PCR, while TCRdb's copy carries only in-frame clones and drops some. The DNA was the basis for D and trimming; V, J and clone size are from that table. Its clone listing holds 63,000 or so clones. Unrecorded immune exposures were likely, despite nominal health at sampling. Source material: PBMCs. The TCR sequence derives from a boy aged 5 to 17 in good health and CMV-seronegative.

The CDR3: CATQRGRDYGYTF. CDR3 DNA: TGTGCCACCCAGCGAGGTCGGGACTATGGCTACACCTTC. The gene calls are TRBV30 and TRBJ1-2; no reliable D call. Trimming shortened V by 8 bases and J by 3 bases, and 16 bases separated the two germline ends. This CDR3 region has 13 residues. Germline V gene data show CDR1 as GTSNPN and CDR2 as SVGIG (reference sequence).